This passage covers 8 T cell receptor beta chains from one sample sequenced in a study of blood T cells in healthy people across ages. Alongside a J-beta primer mix, a sample-barcoded 5' primer served in a second PCR lasting roughly 7 to 11 cycles. TCRdb re-analysed the 5' RACE reads in MiXCR, keeping a single row per CDR3 protein. There are 1.5 million or so distinct CDR3 sequences in the sample; around 39% occur only once, and roughly 7.9% lies in the top ten. Input material: blood. The receptors shown here come from a woman aged 18-29 years in good health.

V usage is TRBV30 and J usage is TRBJ2-4; maybe TRBD1 (5 bases). The DNA end favors TRBJ2-7, so the J call may be wrong. CDR3 length equals 14 residues. Germline V gene data show CDR1 as GTSNPN and CDR2 as SVGIG (reference sequence). CDR3 region: CAWSGQKGFYEQYF. The CDR3 DNA is TGTGCCTGGAGTGGACAGAAGGGCTTCTACGAGCAGTACTTC.

This clonotype appeared a few times. The chain is built from TRBV7-2 and TRBJ2-6; D gene uncertain. The germline V and J ends were trimmed by 5 bases and 0 bases, with 14 bases remaining between them. The CDR3 is 17 amino acids. CDR1 is SGHTA and CDR2 is FQGNSA in the germline V gene. CDR3 sequence: CASSLVPGSSGANVLTF. CDR3 DNA sequence: TGTGCCAGCAGCCTAGTTCCGGGCAGCTCTGGGGCCAACGTCCTGACTTTC.

Only a few counts were recorded for this clonotype. The rearrangement uses TRBV10-3 and TRBJ2-7; 10 bases line up with TRBD2. With V trimmed by 4 bases and J by 4 bases, 7 bases remained unmatched. The CDR3 extends over 15 amino acids. The germline V gene has CDR1 ENHRY and CDR2 SYGVKD. CDR3 loop: CAISAGLAEIYEQYF. The CDR3 DNA reads as TGTGCCATCAGTGCAGGACTAGCGGAGATTTACGAGCAGTACTTC.

The chain uses TRBV4-2 and TRBJ2-3; 12 bases align to TRBD2. The germline gives CDR1 LGHNA, CDR2 YNFKEQ. The J segment lost 2 bases and the V segment lost 3 bases, leaving 9 bases of the junction unmatched. The CDR3 has 18 residues. The CDR3: CASSHILAGGTNTDTQYF. CDR3 sequence (DNA): TGTGCCAGCAGCCACATACTAGCGGGAGGTACTAACACAGATACGCAGTATTTT.

This clonotype was found a few times. V and J are TRBV27 and TRBJ1-1; no definite D call. The V end lost 4 bases, the J end lost 0 bases, and 6 bases lay between the germline ends. Germline CDR1 and CDR2: MNHEY and SMNVEV (reference sequence). The CDR3 has 13 amino acids. CDR3 in amino acids: CASSSRMNTEAFF. CDR3 DNA sequence: TGTGCCAGCAGTTCCCGCATGAACACTGAAGCTTTCTTT.

This clonotype was seen a handful of times. The chain is built from TRBV20-1 and TRBJ2-1, with 9 nucleotides matching TRBD2. The CDR3 is 15 amino acids. CDR1 DFQATT and CDR2 SNEGSKA come from the germline V gene (reference sequence). Trimming at V came to 3 bases and at J to 9 bases, leaving 12 bases not matched to a gene. As DNA, the CDR3 is TGCAGTGCTAGCTCAGGACTAGCGTTAGGGGGTGAGCAGTTCTTC. Translating it yields CSASSGLALGGEQFF.

This clonotype has only a few counts. This chain links TRBV10-3 with TRBJ2-5; the match to TRBD1 covers 10 bases. Germline V CDR1 and CDR2: ENHRY, SYGVKD. The CDR3 spans 15 residues. J gave up 5 bases and V 11 bases, and 14 bases lay outside the gene matches. The CDR3 region has the DNA TGTGCCGCTTCGACAGGGGGCAGGTTGTGGGAGACCCAGTACTTC. It is translated as CAASTGGRLWETQYF.

V gene TRBV7-8 combines with J gene TRBJ2-5; D is ambiguous. This CDR3 region has 16 residues. V was shortened by 0 bases and J by 0 bases, with 11 bases between the two germline ends. Germline CDR1 and CDR2: SGHVS and FQNEAQ. This chain's CDR3 is CASSLAITAYQETQYF. DNA of the CDR3: TGTGCCAGCAGCTTAGCGATCACAGCCTACCAAGAGACCCAGTACTTC. Full variable domain (rest looked up from reference TRBV7-8 and TRBJ2-5): GAGVSQSPRYKVAKRGQDVALRCDPISGHVSLFWYQQALGQGPEFLTYFQNEAQLDKSGLPSDRFFAERPEGSVSTLKIQRTQQEDSAVYLCASSLAITAYQETQYFGPGTRLLVL.